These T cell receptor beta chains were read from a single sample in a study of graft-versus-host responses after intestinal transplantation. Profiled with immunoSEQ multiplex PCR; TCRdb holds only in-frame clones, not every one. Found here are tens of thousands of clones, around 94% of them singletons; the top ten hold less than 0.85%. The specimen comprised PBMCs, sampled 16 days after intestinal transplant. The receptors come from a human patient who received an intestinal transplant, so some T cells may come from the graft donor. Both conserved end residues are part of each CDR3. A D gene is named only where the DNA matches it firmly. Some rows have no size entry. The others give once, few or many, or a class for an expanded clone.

CDR3aa: CASSLPTGLAGGQDTQYF
CDR3nt: TGTGCCAGCAGTTTGCCAACTGGACTAGCGGGAGGGCAGGATACGCAGTATTTT
abundance: -
j_gene: TRBJ2-3
v_gene: TRBV28
d_gene: TRBD2

CDR3aa: CARGLAGGPDTQYF
CDR3nt: TGTGCCAGGGGACTAGCGGGAGGGCCAGATACGCAGTATTTT
abundance: -
j_gene: TRBJ2-3
v_gene: TRBV2
d_gene: TRBD2

CDR3aa: CASSQVTGGFETQYF
CDR3nt: TGCGCCAGCAGCCAAGTGACAGGGGGATTTGAGACCCAGTACTTC
abundance: -
j_gene: TRBJ2-5
v_gene: TRBV4-1
d_gene: TRBD1

CDR3aa: CASSDGLAGGADEQYF
CDR3nt: TGTGCCAGTAGTGACGGACTAGCGGGAGGAGCGGACGAGCAGTACTTC
abundance: -
j_gene: TRBJ2-7
v_gene: TRBV19
d_gene: TRBD2

CDR3aa: CASSQVARGRDYNEQFF
CDR3nt: TGTGCCAGCAGCCAAGTGGCCAGGGGGCGAGACTACAATGAGCAGTTCTTC
abundance: -
j_gene: TRBJ2-1
v_gene: TRBV4-2
d_gene: TRBD1

CDR3aa: CASSFWTSGRREQYF
CDR3nt: TGTGCCAGCAGCTTCTGGACTAGCGGGAGGCGGGAGCAGTACTTC
abundance: -
j_gene: TRBJ2-7
v_gene: TRBV5-4
d_gene: TRBD2

CDR3aa: CASSARGGESHLYEQYF
CDR3nt: TGTGCCAGCAGCGCCCGGGGGGGGGAGTCCCATCTCTACGAGCAGTACTTC
abundance: -
j_gene: TRBJ2-7
v_gene: TRBV28
d_gene: TRBD2

CDR3aa: CASSPEGGTDTQYF
CDR3nt: TGTGCCAGCAGTCCGGAGGGGGGCACAGATACGCAGTATTTT
abundance: -
j_gene: TRBJ2-3
v_gene: TRBV9
d_gene: -

CDR3aa: CSVEDSEVKIGLQPQHF
CDR3nt: TGCAGCGTTGAAGATTCCGAGGTCAAGATTGGTTTGCAGCCCCAGCATTTT
abundance: -
j_gene: TRBJ1-5
v_gene: TRBV29-1
d_gene: -

CDR3aa: CASSQEFGNEQFF
CDR3nt: TGTGCCAGCAGCCAAGAGTTCGGCAATGAGCAGTTCTTC
abundance: -
j_gene: TRBJ2-1
v_gene: TRBV4-2
d_gene: -

CDR3aa: CASSAPLDQPQHF
CDR3nt: TGTGCCAGCAGCGCCCCCCTCGATCAGCCCCAGCATTTT
abundance: -
j_gene: TRBJ1-5
v_gene: TRBV9
d_gene: -

CDR3aa: CASSLVTSGNYNKQFF
CDR3nt: TGTGCCAGTAGTCTGGTTACTAGCGGGAACTACAATAAGCAGTTCTTC
abundance: -
j_gene: TRBJ2-1
v_gene: TRBV19
d_gene: TRBD2

CDR3aa: CAISNAPTSGDYEQYF
CDR3nt: TGTGCCATCAGTAACGCACCGACTAGCGGAGACTACGAGCAGTACTTC
abundance: -
j_gene: TRBJ2-7
v_gene: TRBV10-3
d_gene: TRBD2

CDR3aa: CASSYTGGGQPQHF
CDR3nt: TGTGCCAGCAGTTACACAGGGGGCGGGCAGCCCCAGCATTTT
abundance: -
j_gene: TRBJ1-5
v_gene: TRBV6-5
d_gene: TRBD1

CDR3aa: CASRAGPGTDTQYF
CDR3nt: TGCGCCAGCCGGGCAGGCCCAGGCACAGATACGCAGTATTTT
abundance: few
j_gene: TRBJ2-3
v_gene: TRBV4-1
d_gene: -

CDR3aa: CSAHGGEIDTEAFF
CDR3nt: TGCAGCGCGCATGGTGGGGAGATTGACACTGAAGCTTTCTTT
abundance: -
j_gene: TRBJ1-1
v_gene: TRBV29-1
d_gene: -

CDR3aa: CASSGGQGYEQYF
CDR3nt: TGTGCCAGTTCGGGTGGACAGGGGTACGAGCAGTACTTC
abundance: -
j_gene: TRBJ2-7
v_gene: TRBV19
d_gene: TRBD1

CDR3aa: CASSDSWGTDTQYF
CDR3nt: TGTGCCAGCAGTGACTCGTGGGGTACAGATACGCAGTATTTT
abundance: -
j_gene: TRBJ2-3
v_gene: TRBV6-4
d_gene: -

CDR3aa: CASSLDGSSYNEQFF
CDR3nt: TGTGCCAGCAGCTTGGACGGGAGCTCCTACAATGAGCAGTTCTTC
abundance: -
j_gene: TRBJ2-1
v_gene: TRBV7-3
d_gene: -

CDR3aa: CASSFEASYNEQFF
CDR3nt: TGTGCCAGCAGCTTTGAGGCCTCCTACAATGAGCAGTTCTTC
abundance: -
j_gene: TRBJ2-1
v_gene: TRBV7-3
d_gene: -

CDR3aa: CASSVSSRRNEKLFF
CDR3nt: TGTGCCAGCAGCGTTTCCTCGAGGCGTAATGAAAAACTGTTTTTT
abundance: -
j_gene: TRBJ1-4
v_gene: TRBV9
d_gene: -

CDR3aa: CASSYSLREGRETQYF
CDR3nt: TGTGCCAGCAGTTACTCGTTGCGGGAGGGCCGGGAGACCCAGTACTTC
abundance: -
j_gene: TRBJ2-5
v_gene: TRBV6-6
d_gene: TRBD2

CDR3aa: CASSLVPPGPGGGDEQFF
CDR3nt: TGTGCCAGCAGTTTAGTCCCCCCTGGACCCGGAGGTGGGGATGAGCAGTTCTTC
abundance: -
j_gene: TRBJ2-1
v_gene: TRBV28
d_gene: -

CDR3aa: CASSLVGGSYNEQFF
CDR3nt: TGTGCCAGCAGCTTAGTTGGTGGTTCCTACAATGAGCAGTTCTTC
abundance: -
j_gene: TRBJ2-1
v_gene: TRBV7-9
d_gene: -

CDR3aa: CASSEGGNQPQHF
CDR3nt: TGTGCCAGCAGTGAGGGGGGCAATCAGCCCCAGCATTTT
abundance: -
j_gene: TRBJ1-5
v_gene: TRBV6-4
d_gene: -

CDR3aa: CASSLGGAGNTEAFF
CDR3nt: TGTGCCAGCTCATTAGGGGGGGCTGGGAACACTGAAGCTTTCTTT
abundance: -
j_gene: TRBJ1-1
v_gene: TRBV18
d_gene: -

CDR3aa: CASSLGRAGSGYEQYF
CDR3nt: TGCGCCAGCAGCTTGGGGAGGGCAGGGTCGGGCTACGAGCAGTACTTC
abundance: -
j_gene: TRBJ2-7
v_gene: TRBV5-1
d_gene: -

CDR3aa: CASSVQTGTGKETQYF
CDR3nt: TGTGCCAGCAGCGTCCAAACCGGGACAGGGAAAGAGACCCAGTACTTC
abundance: -
j_gene: TRBJ2-5
v_gene: TRBV9
d_gene: TRBD1

CDR3aa: CASSYPGQLYGCTF
CDR3nt: TGTGCCAGCAGTTACCCCGGACAGCTCTATGGCTGCACCTTC
abundance: few
j_gene: TRBJ1-2
v_gene: TRBV6-5
d_gene: -

CDR3aa: CASSRGSYEQYF
CDR3nt: TGTGCCAGCAGCCGCGGGAGCTACGAGCAGTACTTC
abundance: -
j_gene: TRBJ2-7
v_gene: TRBV11-3
d_gene: TRBD2

CDR3aa: CASNFQGTYGYTF
CDR3nt: TGTGCCAGCAATTTCCAGGGCACCTATGGCTACACCTTC
abundance: -
j_gene: TRBJ1-2
v_gene: TRBV7-2
d_gene: -

CDR3aa: CASSALSFAYNEQFF
CDR3nt: TGTGCCAGCAGCGCACTAAGCTTCGCCTACAATGAGCAGTTCTTC
abundance: -
j_gene: TRBJ2-1
v_gene: TRBV7-2
d_gene: -

CDR3aa: CAWSVWARDTGELFF
CDR3nt: TGTGCCTGGAGTGTGTGGGCGCGAGACACCGGGGAGCTGTTTTTT
abundance: few
j_gene: TRBJ2-2
v_gene: TRBV30
d_gene: -

CDR3aa: CASSSPRTSGRAAGSYNEQFF
CDR3nt: TGTGCCAGTAGTTCCCCGAGGACTAGCGGGAGGGCCGCGGGGTCCTACAATGAGCAGTTCTTC
abundance: -
j_gene: TRBJ2-1
v_gene: TRBV19
d_gene: TRBD2

CDR3aa: CASSKMTSREFF
CDR3nt: TGTGCCAGCAGCAAAATGACTAGCCGGGAGTTCTTC
abundance: -
j_gene: TRBJ2-1
v_gene: TRBV21-1
d_gene: -

CDR3aa: CAWSGQGHPSYEQYF
CDR3nt: TGTGCCTGGTCTGGACAGGGGCACCCTTCCTACGAGCAGTACTTC
abundance: -
j_gene: TRBJ2-7
v_gene: TRBV30
d_gene: TRBD1

CDR3aa: CASSLDGGGELFF
CDR3nt: TGTGCCAGCAGCTTAGATGGAGGCGGGGAGCTGTTTTTT
abundance: -
j_gene: TRBJ2-2
v_gene: TRBV7-6
d_gene: -

CDR3aa: CASSKGASGREETQYF
CDR3nt: TGTGCCAGCAGCAAAGGGGCTAGCGGGAGGGAAGAGACCCAGTACTTC
abundance: -
j_gene: TRBJ2-5
v_gene: TRBV2
d_gene: TRBD2

CDR3aa: CASSFGGGSYGYTF
CDR3nt: TGTGCCAGCAGCTTTGGGGGGGGATCATATGGCTACACCTTC
abundance: -
j_gene: TRBJ1-2
v_gene: TRBV5-4
d_gene: -

CDR3aa: CASRRGFGETQYF
CDR3nt: TGTGCCAGCAGACGGGGTTTTGGGGAGACCCAGTACTTC
abundance: -
j_gene: TRBJ2-5
v_gene: TRBV6-5
d_gene: -

CDR3aa: CASRQGGRANEQYF
CDR3nt: TGTGCCAGCAGACAAGGGGGGAGGGCCAACGAGCAGTACTTC
abundance: -
j_gene: TRBJ2-7
v_gene: TRBV27
d_gene: -